This TCR beta chain was recorded in a study of neurological immune-mediated disorders. Findings and limits, study-wide: The study found the most TCR clonal expansion in HTLV-1-associated myelopathy and the least in multiple sclerosis, below healthy controls.

Template-switch 5'RACE cDNA synthesis added a 10-nucleotide unique molecular identifier. Using its own MiXCR run on the 5' RACE reads, TCRdb lists one record per CDR3 protein. The sample consists of tens of thousands of distinct CDR3 sequences, approximately 4.5% of them appearing once. This CDR3 comprises 13 residues. The germline V gene encodes CDR1 SQVTM and CDR2 ANQGSEA. Notes on this clonotype: The target antigen is unknown.

For the unsorted libraries, 2 million PBMCs stored at -80 C served as input. Sequenced input: PBMCs. This chain joins TRBV29-1 and TRBJ2-1; D assignment may be TRBD1 or TRBD2 (7 bases each). This clonotype was sampled from a man aged 18 to 35 in good health. This CDR3 reads CSVTQGRGTEQFF. The CDR3 coding sequence is TGCAGTGTTACACAGGGGAGGGGGACTGAGCAGTTCTTC.